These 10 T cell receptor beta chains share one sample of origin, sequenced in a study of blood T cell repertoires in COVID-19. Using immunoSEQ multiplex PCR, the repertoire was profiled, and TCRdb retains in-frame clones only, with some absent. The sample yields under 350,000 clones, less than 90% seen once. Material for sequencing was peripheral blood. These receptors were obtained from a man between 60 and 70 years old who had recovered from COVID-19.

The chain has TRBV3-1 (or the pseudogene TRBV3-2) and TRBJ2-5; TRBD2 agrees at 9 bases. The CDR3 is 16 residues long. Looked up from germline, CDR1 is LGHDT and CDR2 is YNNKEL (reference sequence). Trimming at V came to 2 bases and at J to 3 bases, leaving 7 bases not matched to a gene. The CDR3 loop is CASSQLQLAGKETQYF. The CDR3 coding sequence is TGTGCCAGCAGCCAACTCCAACTAGCGGGTAAAGAGACCCAGTACTTC.

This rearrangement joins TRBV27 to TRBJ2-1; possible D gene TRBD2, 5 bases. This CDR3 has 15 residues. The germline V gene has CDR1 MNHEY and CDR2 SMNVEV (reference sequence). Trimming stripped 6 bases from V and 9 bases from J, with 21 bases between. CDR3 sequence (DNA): TGTGCCAGCAGCCGCGGACTCTCAGGCGGAAGTGAGCAGTTCTTC. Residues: CASSRGLSGGSEQFF.

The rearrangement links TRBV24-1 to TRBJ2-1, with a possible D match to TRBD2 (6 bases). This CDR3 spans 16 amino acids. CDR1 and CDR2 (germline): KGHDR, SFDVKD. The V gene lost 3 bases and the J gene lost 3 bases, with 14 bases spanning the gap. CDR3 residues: CATSDTRRGDYNEQFF. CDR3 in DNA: TGTGCCACCAGTGATACCCGGAGGGGCGACTACAATGAGCAGTTCTTC.

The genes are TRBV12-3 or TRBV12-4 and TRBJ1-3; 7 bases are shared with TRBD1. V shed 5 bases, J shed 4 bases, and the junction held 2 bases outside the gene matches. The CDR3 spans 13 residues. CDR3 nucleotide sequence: TGTGCCAGCAGTCCGACAGGGGGAAACACCATATATTTT. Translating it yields CASSPTGGNTIYF.

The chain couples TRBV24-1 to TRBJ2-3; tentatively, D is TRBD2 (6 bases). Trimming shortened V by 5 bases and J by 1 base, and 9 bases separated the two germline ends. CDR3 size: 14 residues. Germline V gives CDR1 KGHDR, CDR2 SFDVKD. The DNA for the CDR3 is TGTGCCACCAGTGGACCTAGCGGCACAGATACGCAGTATTTT. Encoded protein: CATSGPSGTDTQYF.

CDR3 nucleotides: TGTGCCAGCAGCTCCCAGCGGGGTCGTGGCTACACCTTC. Protein sequence: CASSSQRGRGYTF. The chain is built from TRBV3-1 (or the pseudogene TRBV3-2) and TRBJ1-2; the D is unclear. The V end lost 5 bases, the J end lost 7 bases, and 14 bases lay between the germline ends. CDR1 and CDR2 (germline): LGHDT, YNNKEL (reference sequence). The CDR3 runs 13 residues.

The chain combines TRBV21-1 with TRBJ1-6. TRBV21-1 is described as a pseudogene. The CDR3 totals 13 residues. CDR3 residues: CASSKDQTGSLHF. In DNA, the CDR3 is TGTGCCAGCAGCAAAGACCAAACCGGTTCCCTCCACTTT.

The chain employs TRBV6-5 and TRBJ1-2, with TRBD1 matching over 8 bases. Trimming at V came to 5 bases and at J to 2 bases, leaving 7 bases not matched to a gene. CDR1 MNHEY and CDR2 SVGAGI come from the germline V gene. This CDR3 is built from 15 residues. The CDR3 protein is CASSRSTGVNYGYTF. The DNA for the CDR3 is TGTGCCAGCAGTCGGTCGACAGGGGTGAACTATGGCTACACCTTC.

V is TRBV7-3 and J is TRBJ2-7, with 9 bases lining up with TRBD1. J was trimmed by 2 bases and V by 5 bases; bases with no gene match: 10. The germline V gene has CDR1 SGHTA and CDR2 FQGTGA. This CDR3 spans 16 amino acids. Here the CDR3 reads CASSLLGTGRPYEQYF. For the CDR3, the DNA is TGTGCCAGCAGCCTACTCGGGACAGGGAGACCCTACGAGCAGTACTTC.

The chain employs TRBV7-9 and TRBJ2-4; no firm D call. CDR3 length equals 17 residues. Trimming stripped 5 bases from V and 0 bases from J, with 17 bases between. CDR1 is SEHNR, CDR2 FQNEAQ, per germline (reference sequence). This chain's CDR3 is CASSKTSALEAKNIQYF. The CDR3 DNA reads TGTGCCAGCAGCAAAACGAGCGCGTTAGAAGCCAAAAACATTCAGTACTTC.